This TCR beta chain appears in the sequencing data of a study of cytomegalovirus exposure and HLA in healthy donors. About this clone itself: Its specificity is unknown.

General study points: Researchers counted roughly 160 TCR beta chains as cytomegalovirus-associated. Reportedly, cytomegalovirus status was diagnosed with high sensitivity and specificity.

The CDR3 loop spans 17 amino acids. From germline, CDR1 is SGHNT and CDR2 YENEEA. The V segment lost 4 bases and the J segment 7 bases; nucleotides outside the gene matches: 14. The primer mix had 60 Vbeta and 13 Jbeta primers. The data were produced by immunoSEQ multiplex PCR, yet TCRdb's version contains in-frame clones alone and is incomplete. The sample lists over 110,000 clones; roughly 74% were seen once. The rearrangement uses TRBV11-3 and TRBJ2-2; 8 bases align to TRBD2. This sequence was found in a woman between 40 and 50 years old in good health and CMV-seropositive. The material sequenced was PBMCs. This CDR3 reads CASSSVRTNGGDGELFF. The DNA for the CDR3 is TGTGCCAGCAGCTCAGTAAGGACTAACGGGGGGGACGGGGAGCTGTTTTTT. Supplemented by reference TRBV11-3 and TRBJ2-2, the full variable domain reads EAGVVQSPRYKIIEKKQPVAFWCNPISGHNTLYWYLQNLGQGPELLIRYENEEAVDDSQLPKDRFSAERLKGVDSTLKIQPAELGDSAVYLCASSSVRTNGGDGELFFGEGSRLTVL.